The sequence of this T cell receptor (beta chain) was determined in a study of siplizumab effects on memory and regulatory T cells. Study-wide results and limits: The Treg-derived share of mappable alloreactive CD4+ clones averaged approximately 71% with siplizumab and approximately 28% in controls. Roughly 75-96% of proliferating CD4+ or CD8+ clones lacked a naive or memory phenotype that could be assigned. Apparently key alloresponse contributors, naive T cells also seemed more diverse than memory cells. The mapping of alloreactive clones to unstimulated subsets covered only a minor fraction of them.

The CDR3 has 15 amino acids. Germline assignment: CDR1 SGHTA and CDR2 FQGNSA. Deletions cut 7 bases from V and 4 bases from J, with 19 bases between. Data came from immunoSEQ multiplex PCR; TCRdb stores just in-frame clones and leaves some out. Here the sample spans about 52,000 clones, 95% to 98% being singletons. Points on this clone: Its specificity is not known.

This clonotype was obtained from a human donor in good health. The sequenced sample was naive CD4+ T cells sorted from blood. The rearrangement uses TRBV7-2 and TRBJ1-2; D remains unclear. CDR3 DNA sequence: TGTGCCAGCATCCCGAAAAGCACGATCCTCTATGGCTACACCTTC. It specifies CASIPKSTILYGYTF.